This TCR beta chain was observed in a study of response to subunit inactivated influenza vaccine. Via MiXCR, TCRdb re-called the RT-PCR reads, giving one row per CDR3 protein. The sample comprises about 610,000 distinct CDR3 sequences, around 15% of which are singletons, and roughly 11% rests with the top ten. Notes on the study in general: Researchers suggested that each seasonal influenza vaccination recruits few new T cells.

A few counts support this clonotype. Its specificity is unknown. The sequencing here drew on PBMCs from blood, taken roughly 13 days after vaccination. The TCR comes from a man in his fifties or sixties who received an inactivated influenza vaccine.

CDR3 DNA: TGCGCCAGCAGCCAGGAATATGGCAGGGGGTACCAAGAGACCCAGTACTTC. Its translation: CASSQEYGRGYQETQYF. The genes are TRBV4-3 and TRBJ2-5, with TRBD1 matching 7 bases. The germline V gene encodes CDR1 LGHNA and CDR2 YSLEER. The CDR3 spans 17 residues. Trimming removed 3 bases from V and 0 bases from J; junction bases left unmatched: 10.